This TCR beta chain was identified in a study of blood T cell repertoires in COVID-19. Study-level background: T cells, B-cell-depleted T cells, or PBMCs provided the cDNA or gDNA that served as material.

Authors' data handling: Scientists estimated how many nucleated cells there were by amplifying reference gene primers. Only in-frame clones appear in the TCRdb table, and some are missing; sequencing was by immunoSEQ multiplex PCR. V and J calls and clone size follow that table, whereas D and trimming were derived from the DNA. This sample has tens of thousands of clones, with around 80% found just once. Unmatched junction bases numbered 6, after V lost 7 bases and J lost 6 bases. Germline V lookup: CDR1 LNHDA, CDR2 SQIVND (reference sequence). The CDR3 runs 14 residues. The source is a woman older than 75 with active or convalescent COVID-19. The rearrangement joins TRBV19 to TRBJ1-5; 10 bases match TRBD1. Sequenced: peripheral blood. The CDR3 nucleotides read TGTGCCAGTACCCCGACAGGGGGCTCTCAGCCCCAGCATTTT. Protein sequence: CASTPTGGSQPQHF.